This T cell receptor (beta chain) appears in the sequencing data of a study of cytomegalovirus exposure and HLA in healthy donors. Study as a whole: Roughly 77 million unique TCRs from HLA-typed donors made up an early data release.

The PCR ran on 60 Vbeta and 13 Jbeta primers. Generated by immunoSEQ multiplex PCR, the TCRdb table keeps only in-frame clones and is missing some. The sample carries roughly 140,000 clones, under 75% recorded once. This clone was observed a few times. Antigen: not known. Findings and limits, study-wide: Highly shared sequence variants in one cluster were likely a sequencing artifact. Later on, a genetic analysis was performed. It linked a missense variant in DCLRE1C with V- and J-gene trimming of TCR beta. The productive fraction for most TCR beta V segments was about 90% or about 30% in an earlier analysis.

This clonotype was obtained from a woman aged 55-70 years in good health and CMV-seropositive. Material for sequencing was PBMCs.

The CDR3 bases are TGTGCCAGCAGCTTACAGGGGACAGATCCTCCTGAGTCATCCAACGTCCTGACTTTC. Its translation: CASSLQGTDPPESSNVLTF. The chain links TRBV7-9 to TRBJ2-6, with 7 bases aligning to TRBD1. This CDR3 spans 19 amino acids. The V gene end was trimmed by 2 bases and the J gene end by 8 bases; junction bases not matched to a gene: 18. Germline lookup yields CDR1 SEHNR and CDR2 FQNEAQ (reference sequence). Full variable domain (rest looked up from reference TRBV7-9 and TRBJ2-6): DTGVSQNPRHKITKRGQNVTFRCDPISEHNRLYWYRQTLGQGPEFLTYFQNEAQLEKSRLLSDRFSAERPKGSFSTLEIQRTEQGDSAMYLCASSLQGTDPPESSNVLTFGAGSRLTVL.